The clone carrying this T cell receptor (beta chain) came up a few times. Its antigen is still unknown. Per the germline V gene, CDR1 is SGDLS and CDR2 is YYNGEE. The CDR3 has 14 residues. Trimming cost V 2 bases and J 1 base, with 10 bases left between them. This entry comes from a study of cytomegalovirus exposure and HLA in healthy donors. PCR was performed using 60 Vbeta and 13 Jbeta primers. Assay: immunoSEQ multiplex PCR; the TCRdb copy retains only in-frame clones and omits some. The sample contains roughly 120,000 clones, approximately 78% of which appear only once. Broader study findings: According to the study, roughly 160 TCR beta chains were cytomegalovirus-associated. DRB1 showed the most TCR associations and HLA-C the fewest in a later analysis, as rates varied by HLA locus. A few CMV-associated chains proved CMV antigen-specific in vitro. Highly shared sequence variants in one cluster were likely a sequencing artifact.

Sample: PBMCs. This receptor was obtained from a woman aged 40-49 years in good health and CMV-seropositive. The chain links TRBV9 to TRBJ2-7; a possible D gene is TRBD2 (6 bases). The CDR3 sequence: CASSVGTPSYEQYF. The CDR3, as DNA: TGTGCCAGCAGCGTCGGGACTCCGTCCTACGAGCAGTACTTC.